This note documents a single TCR beta chain sequence. Its specificity is unknown. Germline V gives CDR1 MNHEY, CDR2 SVGAGI. V gave up 2 bases and J gave up 9 bases, with 20 bases separating them. The CDR3 runs 16 residues. Sequenced by immunoSEQ multiplex PCR; TCRdb stores in-frame clones only, minus some. The table records 35,000 to 40,000 clones, 94% of them present only once. This sample is drawn from a study of T cells in tuberculosis. Findings and caveats of the study: The TCR-beta difference was not significant; alpha differences partly reflected length.

This chain joins TRBV6-5 and TRBJ2-1, with a possible D match to TRBD2 (5 bases). This sequence originates from a donor aged 10 to 29 with latent tuberculosis or without tuberculosis infection. Some clones in this sample may be carry-over from other donors' samples. Sample: PBMCs. CDR3 nucleotide sequence: TGTGCCAGCAGTTACGGCCTTTTTACTAGTTTCGGTGAGCAGTTCTTC. Its protein product is CASSYGLFTSFGEQFF.